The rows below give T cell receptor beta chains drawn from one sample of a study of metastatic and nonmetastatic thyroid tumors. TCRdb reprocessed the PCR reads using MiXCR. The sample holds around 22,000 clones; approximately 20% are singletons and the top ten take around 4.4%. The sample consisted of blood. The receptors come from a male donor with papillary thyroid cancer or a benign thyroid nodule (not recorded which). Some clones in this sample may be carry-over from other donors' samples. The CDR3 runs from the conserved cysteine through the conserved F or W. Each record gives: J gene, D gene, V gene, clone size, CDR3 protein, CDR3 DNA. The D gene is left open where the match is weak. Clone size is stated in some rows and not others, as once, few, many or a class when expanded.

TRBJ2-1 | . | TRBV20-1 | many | CSAYRQNEQFF | TGCAGTGCCTACCGTCAAAATGAGCAGTTCTTC
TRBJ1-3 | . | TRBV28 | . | CASSLPGNTIYF | TGTGCCAGCAGTCTACCTGGAAACACCATATATTTT
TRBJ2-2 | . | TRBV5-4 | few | CASSFIDTGELFF | TGTGCCAGCAGCTTTATAGACACCGGGGAGCTGTTTTTT
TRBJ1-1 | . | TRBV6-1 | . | CASSFGGGTEAFF | TGTGCCAGCAGCTTCGGGGGAGGCACTGAAGCTTTCTTT
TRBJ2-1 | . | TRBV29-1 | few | CSAGGTGYNERFF | TGCAGCGCGGGGGGGACAGGTTACAATGAGCGGTTCTTC
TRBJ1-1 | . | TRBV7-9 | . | CASSARDTNTEAFF | TGTGCCAGCAGCGCCCGGGACACGAACACTGAAGCTTTCTTT
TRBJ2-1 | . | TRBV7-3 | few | CASSSGDPLKQFF | TGTGCCAGCAGCTCAGGGGACCCATTAAAACAGTTCTTC
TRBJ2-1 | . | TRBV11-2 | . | CASRRGRSYNEQFF | TGTGCCAGCCGGCGAGGTCGCTCCTACAATGAGCAGTTCTTC
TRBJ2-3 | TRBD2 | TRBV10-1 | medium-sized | CASGTSGSYTQYF | TGCGCCAGCGGGACTAGCGGGAGCTATACGCAGTATTTT
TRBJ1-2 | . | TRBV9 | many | CASRSGLLGYTF | TGTGCCAGCAGATCGGGGCTCCTTGGCTACACCTTC
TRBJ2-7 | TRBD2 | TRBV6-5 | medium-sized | CASSYSLAGRYEQYF | TGTGCCAGCAGTTACTCACTAGCGGGGCGCTACGAGCAGTACTTC
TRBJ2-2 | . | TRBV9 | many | CASSPHGGLHAGELFF | TGTGCCAGCAGCCCTCACGGGGGTTTGCATGCCGGGGAGCTGTTTTTT
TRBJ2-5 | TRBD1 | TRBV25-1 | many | CASSDRDRGKTQYF | TGTGCCAGCAGTGACAGGGACAGGGGAAAGACCCAGTACTTC
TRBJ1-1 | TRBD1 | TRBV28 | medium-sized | CASSLTTGGGGITEAFF | TGTGCCAGCAGTTTAACCACAGGGGGCGGCGGGATCACTGAAGCTTTCTTT
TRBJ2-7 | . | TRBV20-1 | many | CSARIGGGQYF | TGCAGTGCTAGAATAGGAGGGGGTCAGTACTTC
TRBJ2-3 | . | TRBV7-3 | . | CPPMGGGCPITDTQYF | TGTCCCCCAATGGGGGGCGGATGCCCTATCACAGATACGCAGTATTTT
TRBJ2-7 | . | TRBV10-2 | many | CASSGAPGGEQYF | TGCGCCAGCAGTGGCGCCCCCGGGGGCGAGCAGTACTTC
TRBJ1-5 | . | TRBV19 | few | CASSISPRSNQPQHF | TGTGCCAGTAGTATAAGCCCCCGCAGTAATCAGCCCCAGCATTTT
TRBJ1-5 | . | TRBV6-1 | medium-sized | CASSEVVTSNQPQHF | TGTGCCAGCAGTGAAGTGGTCACGAGCAATCAGCCCCAGCATTTT
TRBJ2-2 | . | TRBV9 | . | CASSIVSRPNTGELFF | TGTGCCAGCAGCATAGTATCAAGACCGAACACCGGGGAGCTGTTTTTT
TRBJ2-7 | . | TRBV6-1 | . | CASGGSYYEKYF | TGTGCCAGCGGTGGAAGCTACTACGAGAAGTACTTC
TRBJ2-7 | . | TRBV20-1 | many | CSAQTSQGGRYEQYF | TGCAGTGCCCAAACGTCACAGGGGGGGCGTTACGAGCAGTACTTC
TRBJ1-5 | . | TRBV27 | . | CASSFSGFQPQHF | TGTGCCAGCAGTTTTAGCGGGTTTCAGCCCCAGCATTTT
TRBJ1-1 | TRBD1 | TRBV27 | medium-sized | CASRDRGGNTEAFF | TGTGCCAGTCGGGACAGGGGGGGGAACACTGAAGCTTTCTTT
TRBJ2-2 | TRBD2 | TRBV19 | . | CASSMSGGSLNTGELFF | TGTGCCAGTAGTATGAGTGGCGGGAGTCTGAACACCGGGGAGCTGTTTTTT
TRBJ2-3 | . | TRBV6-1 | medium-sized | CASNPADRDTQYF | TGTGCCAGCAATCCAGCGGACAGAGATACGCAGTATTTT
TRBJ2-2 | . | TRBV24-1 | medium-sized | CATSGAPGGTGELFF | TGTGCCACCAGTGGTGCGCCAGGGGGGACCGGGGAGCTGTTTTTT
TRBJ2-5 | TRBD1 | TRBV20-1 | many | CSAWDRVFQETQYF | TGCAGTGCATGGGACAGGGTCTTCCAAGAGACCCAGTACTTC
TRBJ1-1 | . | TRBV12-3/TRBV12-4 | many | CASSFGPRTEAFF | TGTGCCAGCAGTTTCGGCCCGCGCACTGAAGCTTTCTTT
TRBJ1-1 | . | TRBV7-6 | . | CASSSYVGQTDTEAFF | TGTGCCAGCAGCTCCTACGTAGGACAGACAGACACTGAAGCTTTCTTT
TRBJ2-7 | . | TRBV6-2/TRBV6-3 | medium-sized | CASSSFIPEQYF | TGTGCCAGCAGCTCCTTCATACCCGAGCAGTACTTC
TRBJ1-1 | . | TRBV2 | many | CASRNSLGATEAFF | TGTGCCAGCAGAAACAGTCTGGGGGCTACTGAAGCTTTCTTT
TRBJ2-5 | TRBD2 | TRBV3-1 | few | CASSQDSGLAGETQYF | TGTGCCAGCAGCCAAGATTCGGGGCTAGCGGGAGAGACCCAGTACTTC
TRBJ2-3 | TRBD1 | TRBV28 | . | CASARAVTGRSDTQYF | TGTGCCAGCGCCCGGGCGGTGACAGGGCGATCAGATACGCAGTATTTT
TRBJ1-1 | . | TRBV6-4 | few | CASSFNYPTEAFF | TGTGCCAGCAGCTTTAATTATCCCACTGAAGCTTTCTTT
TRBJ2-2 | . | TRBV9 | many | CASSVGGRTGELFF | TGTGCCAGCAGCGTAGGGGGTCGGACCGGGGAGCTGTTTTTT
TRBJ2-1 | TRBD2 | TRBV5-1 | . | CASSSVTSETYNEQFF | TGCGCCAGCAGCAGTGTAACTAGCGAAACCTACAATGAGCAGTTCTTC
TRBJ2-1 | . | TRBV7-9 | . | CASSFIPVPYNEQFF | TGTGCCAGCAGCTTTATCCCCGTACCCTACAATGAGCAGTTCTTC
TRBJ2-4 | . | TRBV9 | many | CASSVGEFENIQYF | TGTGCCAGCAGCGTGGGAGAGTTCGAAAACATTCAGTACTTC
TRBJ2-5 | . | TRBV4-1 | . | CASSQDNGGQVETQYF | TGCGCCAGCAGCCAAGATAATGGGGGCCAGGTTGAGACCCAGTACTTC